Included here is one T cell receptor (beta chain) sequence, with context. Its specificity is unknown. The data derive from a study of cytomegalovirus exposure and HLA in healthy donors. Study-wide points: Reportedly, HLA-A and HLA-B alleles of most subjects were accurately predicted from TCR beta. There were some V segments, including TRBV6-2 and TRBV6-3, excluded as indistinguishable. Later analysis suggested most CMV-associated TCR beta chains were HLA-restricted.

V gave up 4 bases and J gave up 5 bases; unmatched junction bases: 7. This CDR3 is 15 amino acids long. Germline CDR1 is LNHDA and CDR2 is SQIVND (reference sequence). The PCR contained 60 Vbeta and 13 Jbeta primers. Only in-frame clones appear in the TCRdb table, and some are missing; sequencing was by immunoSEQ multiplex PCR. The sample consists of roughly 160,000 clones, roughly 76% of them appearing once. The receptor comes from a woman aged 45-60 years in good health and CMV-seronegative. Sample: PBMCs. The rearrangement links TRBV19 to TRBJ1-5, with 8 bases lining up with TRBD1. The CDR3 here is CASSKGQGAHQPQHF. DNA for the CDR3: TGTGCCAGTAGTAAGGGGCAGGGGGCACATCAGCCCCAGCATTTT. The whole variable domain, filled in from reference TRBV19 and TRBJ1-5, reads DGGITQSPKYLFRKEGQNVTLSCEQNLNHDAMYWYRQDPGQGLRLIYYSQIVNDFQKGDIAEGYSVSREKKESFPLTVTSAQKNPTAFYLCASSKGQGAHQPQHFGDGTRLSIL.